This paragraph covers one T cell receptor (beta chain) sequence. No antigen is known for it. The data are from a study of T cells after yellow fever vaccination. Whole-study context: Fractions containing few cells were prepared with SMART-Seq v4 Ultra Low Input.

General study findings and limits: The CD4 compartment and the CD8 compartment contained a small share of clonotypes in common. The booster response re-showed most primary clones: approximately 95% CD4, approximately 90% CD8. It was the secondary response that reached its peak faster, day 5 versus 15, but it was weaker.

The CDR3 has 13 amino acids. The ends lost 3 bases at V and 4 bases at J; junction bases unmatched: 2. TCRdb processed the 5' RACE reads anew with MiXCR; each CDR3 protein has one entry. The sample lists under 550,000 distinct CDR3 sequences, about a fifth occurring once. The chain carries TRBV12-3 or TRBV12-4 and TRBJ1-2; 7 nucleotides align to TRBD1. Specimen: PBMCs, collected 21 days after the first yellow fever vaccination. The receptor was isolated from a man between 18 and 29 years old who received the YFV17D yellow fever vaccine. CDR3 sequence (DNA): TGTGCCAGCAGTTTTGACAGGGTCTATGGCTACACCTTC. This translates into CASSFDRVYGYTF.